This TCR beta chain is from a study of CD8+CD57+ T cells in acquired aplastic anemia. In the study overall: The DNA of sorted CD4+ and CD8+ cells averaged approximately 3.3 ug.

Germline CDR1 and CDR2: MDHEN and SYDVKM. This CDR3 contains 13 residues. By flow cytometry, patients selected for sequencing had shown an expansion of CD8+CD57+ cells. Untreated patients provided the blood samples, with no therapy given before sampling. General study results and limits: Significant differences in CD8+ Simpson's diversity were not observed between patients and controls.

The use of genomic DNA as template underpinned the TCR beta VDJ and CDR3 profiling. TCRdb reprocessed the reads with MiXCR, giving one entry per CDR3 protein. The sample lists under 200,000 distinct CDR3 sequences; 48% were seen once. Details on this clonotype: Its target is unknown. Possible read error: a much larger clone is one base away.

Sequencing was done on a sample of sorted CD4+, CD8+, or CD8+CD57+ T cells (not recorded which) from PBMCs. The clonotype originates from a human donor with aplastic anemia. The chain recombines TRBV28 with TRBJ1-2; no firm D call. DNA of the CDR3: TGTGCCAGCAGTAAATGGGATAACTATGGCTGCACCTTC. This encodes CASSKWDNYGCTF.